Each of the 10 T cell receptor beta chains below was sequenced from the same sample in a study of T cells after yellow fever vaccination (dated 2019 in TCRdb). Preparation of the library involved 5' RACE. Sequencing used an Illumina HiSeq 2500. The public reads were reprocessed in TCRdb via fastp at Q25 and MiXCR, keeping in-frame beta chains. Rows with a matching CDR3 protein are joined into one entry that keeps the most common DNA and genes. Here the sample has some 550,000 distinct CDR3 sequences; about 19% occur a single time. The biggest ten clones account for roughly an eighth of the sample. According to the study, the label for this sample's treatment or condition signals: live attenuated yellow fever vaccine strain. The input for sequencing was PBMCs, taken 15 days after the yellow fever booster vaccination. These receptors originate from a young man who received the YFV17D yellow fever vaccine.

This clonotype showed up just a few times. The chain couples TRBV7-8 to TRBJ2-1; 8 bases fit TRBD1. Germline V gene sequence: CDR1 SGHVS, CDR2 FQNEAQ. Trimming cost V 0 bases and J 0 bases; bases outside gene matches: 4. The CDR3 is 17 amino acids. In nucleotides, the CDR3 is TGTGCCAGCAGCTTAGCTCCGGGACAGGACTCCTACAATGAGCAGTTCTTC. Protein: CASSLAPGQDSYNEQFF. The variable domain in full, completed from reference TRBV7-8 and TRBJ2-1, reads GAGVSQSPRYKVAKRGQDVALRCDPISGHVSLFWYQQALGQGPEFLTYFQNEAQLDKSGLPSDRFFAERPEGSVSTLKIQRTQQEDSAVYLCASSLAPGQDSYNEQFFGPGTRLTVL.

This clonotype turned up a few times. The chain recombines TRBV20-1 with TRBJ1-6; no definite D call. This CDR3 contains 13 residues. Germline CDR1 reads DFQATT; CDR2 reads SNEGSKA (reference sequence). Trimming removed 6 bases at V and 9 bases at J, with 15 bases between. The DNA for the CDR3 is TGCAGTGCACTTCGGGAAGCACGTTCACCCCTCCACTTT. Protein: CSALREARSPLHF.

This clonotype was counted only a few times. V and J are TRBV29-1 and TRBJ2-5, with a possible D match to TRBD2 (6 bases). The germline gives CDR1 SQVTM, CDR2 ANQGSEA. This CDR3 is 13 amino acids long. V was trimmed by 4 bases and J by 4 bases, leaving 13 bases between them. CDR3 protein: CSVGDLGGETQYF. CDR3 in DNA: TGCAGCGTTGGCGATCTCGGGGGAGAGACCCAGTACTTC. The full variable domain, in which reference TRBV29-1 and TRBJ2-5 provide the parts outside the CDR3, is SAVISQKPSRDICQRGTSLTIQCQVDSQVTMMFWYRQQPGQSLTLIATANQGSEATYESGFVIDKFPISRPNLTFSTLTVSNMSPEDSSIYLCSVGDLGGETQYFGPGTRLLVL.

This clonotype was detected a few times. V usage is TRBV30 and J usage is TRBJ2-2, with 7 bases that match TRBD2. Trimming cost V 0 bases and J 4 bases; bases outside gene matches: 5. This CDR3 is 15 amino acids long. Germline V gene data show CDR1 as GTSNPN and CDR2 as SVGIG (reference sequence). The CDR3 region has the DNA TGTGCCTGGAGTGTAGGCGGGGGTTTCACCGGGGAGCTGTTTTTT. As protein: CAWSVGGGFTGELFF.

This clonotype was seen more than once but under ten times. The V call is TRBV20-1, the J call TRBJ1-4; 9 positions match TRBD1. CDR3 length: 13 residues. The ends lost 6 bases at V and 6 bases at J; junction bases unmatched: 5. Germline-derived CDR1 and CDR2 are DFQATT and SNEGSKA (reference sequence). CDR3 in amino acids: CSANRQGDEKLFF. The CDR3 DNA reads TGCAGTGCAAATCGACAGGGGGATGAAAAACTGTTTTTT.

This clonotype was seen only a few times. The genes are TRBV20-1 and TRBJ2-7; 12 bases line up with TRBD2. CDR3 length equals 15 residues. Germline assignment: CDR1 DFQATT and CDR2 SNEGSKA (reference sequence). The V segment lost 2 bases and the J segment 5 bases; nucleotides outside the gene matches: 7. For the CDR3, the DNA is TGCAGTGCTAGACTGCCCGGACTAGCGGGAAACGAGCAGTACTTC. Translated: CSARLPGLAGNEQYF.

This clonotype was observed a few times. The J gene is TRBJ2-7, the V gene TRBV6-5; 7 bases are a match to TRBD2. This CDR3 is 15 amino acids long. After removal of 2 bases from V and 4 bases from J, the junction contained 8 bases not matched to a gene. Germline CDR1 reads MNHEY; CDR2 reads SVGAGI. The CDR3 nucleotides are TGTGCCAGCAGTTACAGCGGGGACTCCCGGTACGAGCAGTACTTC. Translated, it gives CASSYSGDSRYEQYF.

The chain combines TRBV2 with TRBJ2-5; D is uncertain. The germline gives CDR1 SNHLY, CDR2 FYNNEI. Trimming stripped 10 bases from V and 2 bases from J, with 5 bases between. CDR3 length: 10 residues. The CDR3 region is CATQQETQYF. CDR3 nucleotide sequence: TGTGCCACCCAACAAGAGACCCAGTACTTC. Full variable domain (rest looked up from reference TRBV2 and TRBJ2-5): EPEVTQTPSHQVTQMGQEVILRCVPISNHLYFYWYRQILGQKVEFLVSFYNNEISEKSEIFDDQFSVERPDGSNFTLKIRSTKLEDSAMYFCATQQETQYFGPGTRLLVL.

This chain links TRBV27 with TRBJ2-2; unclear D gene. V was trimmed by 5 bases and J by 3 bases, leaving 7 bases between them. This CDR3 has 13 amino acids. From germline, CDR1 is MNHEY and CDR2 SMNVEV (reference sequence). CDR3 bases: TGTGCCAGCAGTCTAGATTACACCGGGGAGCTGTTTTTT. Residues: CASSLDYTGELFF.

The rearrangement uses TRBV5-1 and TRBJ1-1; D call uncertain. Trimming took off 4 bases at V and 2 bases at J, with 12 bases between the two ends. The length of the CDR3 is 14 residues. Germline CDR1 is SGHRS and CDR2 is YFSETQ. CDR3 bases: TGCGCCAGCAGCGATTCGGACCGAAACACTGAAGCTTTCTTT. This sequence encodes CASSDSDRNTEAFF.